These 8 T cell receptor beta chains were sequenced from one sample in a study of somatic mutations in cytotoxic T cells in rheumatoid arthritis. Method: immunoSEQ multiplex PCR; TCRdb's copy keeps in-frame clones and lacks some. Of 15,000 to 20,000 clones in the sample, 80% were seen once. The material sequenced was CD8+ T cells sorted from blood. The receptors were sampled from an adult with rheumatoid arthritis.

J is TRBJ2-7 and V is TRBV19; a weak D match, TRBD2 (5 bases). V lost 3 bases and J lost 4, with 7 bases in between. The CDR3 spans 12 residues. The germline CDR1 and CDR2 sequences are LNHDA and SQIVND (reference sequence). In DNA form, the CDR3 reads TGTGCCAGTAGTATGGGGAGTTACGAGCAGTACTTC. Translating gives CASSMGSYEQYF. The full variable domain, in which reference TRBV19 and TRBJ2-7 provide the parts outside the CDR3, is DGGITQSPKYLFRKEGQNVTLSCEQNLNHDAMYWYRQDPGQGLRLIYYSQIVNDFQKGDIAEGYSVSREKKESFPLTVTSAQKNPTAFYLCASSMGSYEQYFGPGTRLTVT.

As DNA, the CDR3 is TGTGCCAGCAGTCCCCCGGGGTATGGCTACACCTTC. Translating gives CASSPPGYGYTF. This sequence joins TRBV6-5 and TRBJ1-2, with D unresolved. CDR3 size: 12 residues. Looked up from germline, CDR1 is MNHEY and CDR2 is SVGAGI. Trimming took 5 bases from V and 5 from J, leaving 9 bases between them.

This clone was observed a single time. The chain recombines TRBV5-5 with TRBJ2-3, with a tentative D call TRBD2 (6 bases). Trimming cost V 1 base and J 6 bases, with 18 bases left between them. The germline V gene has CDR1 SGHKS and CDR2 YYEKEE (reference sequence). The CDR3 extends over 16 amino acids. This CDR3 is CASSLSDSGDVDTQYF. The DNA for the CDR3 is TGTGCCAGCAGCTTGTCTGATAGCGGTGACGTGGATACGCAGTATTTT.

The rearrangement links TRBV27 to TRBJ1-5; D remains ambiguous. V was clipped by 1 base and J by 7 bases, with 17 bases between them. This CDR3 is built from 16 residues. Germline values: CDR1 MNHEY, CDR2 SMNVEV (reference sequence). The CDR3: CASSLLVPKGGQPQHF. The CDR3 bases are TGTGCCAGCAGTTTATTGGTACCCAAGGGAGGACAGCCCCAGCATTTT.

The V call is TRBV12-5, the J call TRBJ1-2; D uncertain. The CDR3 consists of 10 residues. From germline, CDR1 is LGHNT and CDR2 FRNRAP. Trimming took off 1 base at V and 10 bases at J, with 4 bases between the two ends. In DNA form, the CDR3 reads TGTGCTAGTGGTTTGGGGAACTACACCTTC. Amino acid sequence: CASGLGNYTF.

The V and J genes are TRBV7-9 and TRBJ2-1; D possibly uses TRBD1 or TRBD2 (6 bases each). V lost 1 base and J lost 6, with 7 bases in between. The germline V gene encodes CDR1 SEHNR and CDR2 FQNEAQ (reference sequence). The CDR3 is made up of 13 amino acids. CDR3 sequence: CASSLEGGNEQFF. Here the CDR3 DNA reads TGTGCCAGCAGCTTAGAGGGGGGCAATGAGCAGTTCTTC.

The chain joins TRBV9 to TRBJ2-1, with TRBD2 matching 11 bases. The CDR3 is 16 residues long. The germline V gene encodes CDR1 SGDLS and CDR2 YYNGEE. V dropped 3 bases and J dropped 8; count of bases not matched to a gene: 10. The CDR3 spells CASSARLAGSRDEQFF. The DNA for the CDR3 is TGTGCCAGCAGCGCGCGACTAGCGGGGAGTAGAGATGAGCAGTTCTTC.

The genes are TRBV25-1 and TRBJ2-3; D may match TRBD1 or TRBD2 (5 bases each). CDR1 MGHDK and CDR2 SYGVNS come from the germline V gene. The CDR3 sequence is 17 residues long. Trimming stripped 2 bases from V and 4 bases from J, with 19 bases between. The CDR3 reads CASSEIGTGRRPDTQYF. CDR3 bases: TGTGCCAGCAGTGAAATTGGGACGGGGCGACGCCCAGATACGCAGTATTTT.